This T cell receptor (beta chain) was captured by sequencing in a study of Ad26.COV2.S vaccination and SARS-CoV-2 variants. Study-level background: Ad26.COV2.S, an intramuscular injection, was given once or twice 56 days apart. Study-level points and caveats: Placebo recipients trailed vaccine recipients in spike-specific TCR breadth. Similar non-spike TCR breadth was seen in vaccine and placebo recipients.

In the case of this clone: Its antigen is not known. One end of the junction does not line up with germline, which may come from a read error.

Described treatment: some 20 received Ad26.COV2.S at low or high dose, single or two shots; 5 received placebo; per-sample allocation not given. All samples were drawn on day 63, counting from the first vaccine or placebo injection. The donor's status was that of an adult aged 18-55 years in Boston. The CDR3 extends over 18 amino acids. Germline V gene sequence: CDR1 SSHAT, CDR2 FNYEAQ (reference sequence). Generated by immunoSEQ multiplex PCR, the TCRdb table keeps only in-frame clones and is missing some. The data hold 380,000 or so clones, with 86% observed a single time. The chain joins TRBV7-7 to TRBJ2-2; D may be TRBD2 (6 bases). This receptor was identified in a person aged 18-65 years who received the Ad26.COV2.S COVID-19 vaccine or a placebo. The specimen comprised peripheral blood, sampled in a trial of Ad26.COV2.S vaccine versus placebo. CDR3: CASSLFPSGDVNTGELFF. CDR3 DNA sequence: TGTGCTAGCAGCTTATTTCCCTCGGGAGATGTAAACACCGGGGAGCTGTTTTTT.